One and the same sample provided the 27 T cell receptor beta chains below, sequenced in a study of blood T cell repertoires in COVID-19. TCRdb's table, derived via immunoSEQ multiplex PCR, lists solely in-frame clones and lacks some. The sample lists 250,000 or so clones; around 90% were seen once. The sequencing input was PBMCs or T cells enriched from blood (not recorded which). Receptor source: a woman aged 25-40 years with acute COVID-19.

The chain joins TRBV11-2 to TRBJ2-1; no reliable D call. Germline-derived CDR1 and CDR2 are SGHAT and FQNNGV. CDR3 length: 16 residues. With 4 bases removed from V and 3 bases from J, the gap between germline ends came to 16 bases. CDR3 bases: TGTGCCAGCAGCTCCACCGGTCCTCCAGGCTACAATGAGCAGTTCTTC. Translation: CASSSTGPPGYNEQFF.

The chain couples TRBV4-1 to TRBJ2-7; TRBD1 aligns across 7 bases. Germline loops: CDR1 MGHRA, CDR2 YSYEKL. The CDR3 has 15 amino acids. Losses at the gene ends were 2 bases for V and 3 bases for J; bases not matched to a gene: 7. The CDR3 protein is CASSQLRDSFYEQYF. The CDR3, as DNA: TGCGCCAGCAGCCAACTCCGGGACAGTTTCTACGAGCAGTACTTC.

The genes are TRBV27 and TRBJ1-6; TRBD1 aligns across 10 bases. J gave up 2 bases and V 4 bases, and 11 bases lay outside the gene matches. This CDR3 is 19 amino acids long. The germline CDR1 and CDR2 sequences are MNHEY and SMNVEV (reference sequence). CDR3 region: CASSSPTGGLNPYNSPLHF. CDR3 DNA: TGTGCCAGCAGTTCCCCGACAGGGGGCCTTAATCCCTATAATTCACCCCTCCACTTT.

This clone was picked up many times. This chain joins TRBV6-1 and TRBJ2-3; D remains unclear. CDR1 is MNHNS, CDR2 SASEGT, per germline. The V gene lost 3 bases and the J gene lost 1 base, with 8 bases spanning the gap. This CDR3 spans 14 amino acids. The CDR3 region is CASSDRHRTDTQYF. The DNA of the CDR3 is TGTGCCAGCAGTGATCGACACCGCACAGATACGCAGTATTTT.

This clone was detected once. V gene TRBV6-4 combines with J gene TRBJ2-1; 11 nucleotides line up with TRBD1. Germline values: CDR1 MRHNA, CDR2 SNTAGT. With 4 bases clipped from V and 2 bases from J, the junction kept 10 bases outside the gene matches. The CDR3 contains 18 residues. The DNA for the CDR3 is TGTGCCAGCAGTGCAACGGGACAGGGGGTTTCTACCTACAATGAGCAGTTCTTC. The encoded protein is CASSATGQGVSTYNEQFF.

The chain uses TRBV15 and TRBJ2-7; 11 bases fit TRBD2. CDR1 is LNHNV, CDR2 YYDKDF, per germline (reference sequence). With 6 bases clipped from V and 6 bases from J, the junction kept 4 bases outside the gene matches. This CDR3 is 13 amino acids long. CDR3 sequence: CATRTSGAPEQYF. The CDR3 bases are TGTGCCACCAGGACTAGCGGGGCCCCCGAGCAGTACTTC.

The chain combines TRBV5-4 with TRBJ1-6; possibly TRBD1 for D (6 bases). Trimming took off 0 bases at V and 9 bases at J, with 10 bases between the two ends. Germline V gene sequence: CDR1 SGHNT, CDR2 YYREEE (reference sequence). This CDR3 is 14 amino acids long. CDR3 coding DNA: TGTGCCAGCAGCTTGGACAGGGTTTCTTCACCCCTCCACTTT. It encodes CASSLDRVSSPLHF.

The V and J genes are TRBV23-1 and TRBJ1-1; TRBD1 matches at 7 bases. TRBV23-1 is recorded as an ORF, its role being uncertain. With 0 bases clipped from V and 0 bases from J, the junction kept 4 bases outside the gene matches. The CDR3 contains 16 residues. The CDR3 nucleotides are TGCGCCAGCAGTCAATCAGGGGGCAGGGTGAACACTGAAGCTTTCTTT. Translated: CASSQSGGRVNTEAFF.

The V gene is TRBV5-1, the J gene TRBJ2-5, with D perhaps matching TRBD1 (5 bases). V was shortened by 1 base and J by 2 bases, with 9 bases between the two germline ends. This CDR3 is built from 14 residues. CDR1 SGHRS and CDR2 YFSETQ come from the germline V gene. The CDR3 spells CASSLTGRQETQYF. CDR3 sequence (DNA): TGCGCCAGCAGCTTGACAGGTCGGCAAGAGACCCAGTACTTC.

The V call is TRBV7-3, the J call TRBJ2-1; D might be TRBD2 (5 bases). The CDR3 runs to 13 residues. Trimming left V 6 bases short and J 4 bases short, with 10 bases between. The germline V gene encodes CDR1 SGHTA and CDR2 FQGTGA. The DNA for the CDR3 is TGTGCCAGCAGTATTAGCGTATACAATGAGCAGTTCTTC. Protein sequence: CASSISVYNEQFF.

The J gene is TRBJ1-1, the V gene TRBV7-2; TRBD1 matches at 12 bases. The CDR3 has 14 residues. With 4 bases clipped from V and 5 bases from J, the junction kept 2 bases outside the gene matches. Germline assignment: CDR1 SGHTA and CDR2 FQGNSA. CDR3 sequence reads: CASSWDRGQTEAFF. The DNA for the CDR3 is TGTGCCAGCAGCTGGGACAGGGGGCAAACTGAAGCTTTCTTT.

The rearrangement joins TRBV6-2 or TRBV6-3 to TRBJ2-1; D ambiguous. Germline CDR1 MNHEY, CDR2 SVGEGT. V was cut by 0 bases and J by 6 bases, with 6 bases left in between. The CDR3 consists of 13 residues. The CDR3 sequence: CASSYSTGNEQFF. In nucleotides, the CDR3 is TGTGCCAGCAGTTACTCTACGGGCAATGAGCAGTTCTTC.

This chain connects TRBV10-2 to TRBJ2-7; TRBD1 is a possible D gene (5 bases). Trimming removed 7 bases at V and 5 bases at J, with 18 bases between. The CDR3 has 14 residues. Germline V gene lookup returns CDR1 WSHSY and CDR2 SAAADI. For the CDR3, the DNA is TGCGCCAGCAATCCTGGCCAGGGCTTAAACGAGCAGTACTTC. This sequence encodes CASNPGQGLNEQYF.

The chain combines TRBV7-8 with TRBJ2-2, with 7 bases lining up with TRBD1. Germline-derived CDR1 and CDR2 are SGHVS and FQNEAQ. The CDR3 consists of 14 residues. With V trimmed by 3 bases and J by 6 bases, 4 bases remained unmatched. The CDR3 reads CASSFQQGSGELFF. CDR3 nucleotides: TGTGCCAGCAGCTTCCAACAGGGGTCCGGGGAGCTGTTTTTT.

V and J are TRBV4-3 and TRBJ2-1; 12 bases map to TRBD2. CDR3 length: 15 amino acids. CDR1 is LGHNA, CDR2 YSLEER, per germline. V lost 4 bases, J lost 9 bases, and 7 bases stayed unmatched. CDR3 sequence (DNA): TGCGCCAGCAGCCTCCGACTAGCGGGAGTGGTTGAGCAGTTCTTC. Protein product: CASSLRLAGVVEQFF.

The V gene is TRBV4-1, the J gene TRBJ2-7, with unresolved D. V was pared by 0 bases and J by 2 bases, with 8 bases between. This CDR3 is 14 amino acids long. The germline V gene encodes CDR1 MGHRA and CDR2 YSYEKL. The CDR3 DNA is TGCGCCAGCAGCCAAGAACCAGAAACCTACGAGCAGTACTTC. Translation gives CASSQEPETYEQYF.

This sequence joins TRBV27 and TRBJ1-4; possibly TRBD1 for D (6 bases). V dropped 3 bases and J dropped 3 bases, with 8 bases sitting between them. Germline CDR1 reads MNHEY; CDR2 reads SMNVEV (reference sequence). CDR3 size: 14 residues. CDR3 in amino acids: CASSFQGSNEKLFF. The CDR3 DNA follows: TGTGCCAGCAGTTTTCAGGGGTCTAATGAAAAACTGTTTTTT.

This chain joins TRBV30 and TRBJ2-1; no clear D. The V end lost 2 bases, the J end lost 6 bases, and 2 bases lay between the germline ends. The CDR3 loop spans 10 amino acids. Per the germline V gene, CDR1 is GTSNPN and CDR2 is SVGIG (reference sequence). This CDR3 reads CAWSLNEQFF. The CDR3 DNA reads TGTGCCTGGAGTCTCAATGAGCAGTTCTTC.

This chain links TRBV28 with TRBJ1-2; D ambiguous. The CDR3 runs 11 residues. With 7 bases removed from V and 8 bases from J, the gap between germline ends came to 11 bases. CDR1 is MDHEN, CDR2 SYDVKM, per germline. Here the CDR3 reads CASTKEEGYTF. DNA of the CDR3: TGTGCCAGCACCAAGGAGGAGGGCTACACCTTC.

In its sample, this clone was seen a few times. J is TRBJ2-2 and V is TRBV11-3; 14 positions agree with TRBD2. The germline V gene has CDR1 SGHNT and CDR2 YENEEA. The CDR3 extends over 16 amino acids. V was pared by 6 bases and J by 6 bases, with 6 bases of the junction left unmatched. Here the CDR3 reads CASRAGTSGSAGELFF. CDR3 in DNA: TGTGCCAGCAGAGCCGGGACTAGCGGGAGCGCCGGGGAGCTGTTTTTT.

The rearrangement links TRBV10-2 to TRBJ1-5; weak D call: TRBD1 (6 bases). Trimming cost V 6 bases and J 4 bases, with 13 bases left between them. The CDR3 spans 14 residues. From germline, CDR1 is WSHSY and CDR2 SAAADI. The CDR3 is CASRPGQFNQPQHF. As DNA, the CDR3 is TGCGCCAGCAGGCCAGGACAGTTTAATCAGCCCCAGCATTTT.

The chain uses TRBV9 and TRBJ2-7; tentative D call: TRBD2 (6 bases). CDR1 and CDR2 from the germline V gene are SGDLS and YYNGEE. The CDR3 spans 14 residues. V lost 2 bases to trimming and J lost 2 bases, with 11 bases between them. CDR3 region: CASSVTDYTYEQYF. The CDR3 nucleotides read TGTGCCAGCAGCGTGACGGACTATACCTACGAGCAGTACTTC.

The sample holds one count of this clone. This chain uses TRBV5-5 with TRBJ1-6; D may be TRBD1 (6 bases). Trimming left V 4 bases short and J 6 bases short, with 14 bases between. The CDR3 is 15 amino acids. Germline V CDR1 and CDR2: SGHKS, YYEKEE (reference sequence). Written as DNA, the CDR3 is TGTGCCAGCAGCATTAACAGGGCCCCTAATTCACCCCTCCACTTT. It is translated as CASSINRAPNSPLHF.

The chain couples TRBV30 to TRBJ1-1; D remains ambiguous. CDR3 length: 13 residues. V lost 2 bases to trimming and J lost 1 base, with 8 bases between them. The germline V gene has CDR1 GTSNPN and CDR2 SVGIG (reference sequence). CDR3 in DNA: TGTGCCTGGAGTTCAACAGCGAACACTGAAGCTTTCTTT. It specifies CAWSSTANTEAFF.

This clone was recorded only once. This chain uses TRBV4-2 with TRBJ1-1; D uncertain. The V gene lost 5 bases and the J gene lost 0 bases, with 13 bases spanning the gap. Germline-derived CDR1 and CDR2 are LGHNA and YNFKEQ. The CDR3 contains 15 residues. CDR3 residues: CASSDLQRMNTEAFF. The DNA of the CDR3 is TGTGCCAGCAGCGACCTACAGAGAATGAACACTGAAGCTTTCTTT.

This rearrangement joins TRBV6-2 or TRBV6-3 to TRBJ1-6; D call uncertain. V lost 0 bases to trimming and J lost 8 bases, with 11 bases between them. Germline V gene lookup returns CDR1 MNHEY and CDR2 SVGEGT. There are 15 residues in the CDR3. The CDR3 loop reads CASSYSGGLHSPLHF. Written as DNA, the CDR3 is TGTGCCAGCAGTTACTCAGGCGGACTCCATTCACCCCTCCACTTT.

The chain recombines TRBV4-1 with TRBJ2-1; D might be TRBD2 (5 bases). The V and J ends lost 1 base and 0 bases respectively, with 13 bases between them. The CDR3 runs to 17 residues. The V gene's germline CDR1 is MGHRA and CDR2 YSYEKL. The DNA for the CDR3 is TGCGCCAGCAGCCAAGGGCGGGCACTAAGCTCCTACAATGAGCAGTTCTTC. It specifies CASSQGRALSSYNEQFF.